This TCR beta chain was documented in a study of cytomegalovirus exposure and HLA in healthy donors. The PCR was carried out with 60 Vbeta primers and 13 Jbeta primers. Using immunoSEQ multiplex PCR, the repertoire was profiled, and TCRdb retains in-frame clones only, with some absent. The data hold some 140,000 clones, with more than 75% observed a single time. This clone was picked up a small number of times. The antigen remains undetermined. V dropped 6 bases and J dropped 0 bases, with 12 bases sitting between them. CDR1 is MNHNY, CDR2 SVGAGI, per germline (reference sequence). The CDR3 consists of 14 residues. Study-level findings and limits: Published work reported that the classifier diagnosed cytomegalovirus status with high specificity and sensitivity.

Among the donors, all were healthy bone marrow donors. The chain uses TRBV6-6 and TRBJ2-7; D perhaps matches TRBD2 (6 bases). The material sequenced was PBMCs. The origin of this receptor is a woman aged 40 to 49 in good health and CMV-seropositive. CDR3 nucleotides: TGTGCCAGCAGGGTAGCGGCCCTCTCCTACGAGCAGTACTTC. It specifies CASRVAALSYEQYF.